The 21 T cell receptor beta chains below all came from one sample that was sequenced in a study of CXCR3-negative and CXCR3-positive naive CD8 T cells. All TRB cDNA libraries came from 5' RACE performed with UMI labels. TCRdb reanalyzed the 5' RACE reads and collapses them to one entry per CDR3 protein, without DNA. The sample spans 70,000 to 100,000 distinct CDR3 sequences; the ten largest clones claim about 1%. Sequenced sample: naive CXCR3- CD8+ T cells from blood. The subset here: CD45RO-CCR7+CD27+CD95- naive CD8+ T cells lacking CXCR3 (TNR3-). These receptors were collected from a human donor in good health. Some clones in this sample may be carry-over from other donors' samples.

The V and J genes are TRBV20-1 and TRBJ1-1; TCRdb lists TRBD1, though no DNA is available to test this call. In germline, CDR1 is DFQATT, CDR2 SNEGSKA (reference sequence). There are 15 residues in the CDR3. This CDR3 is CSASSTGGGNTEAFF.

V and J are TRBV29-1 and TRBJ2-1. This CDR3 has 13 residues. CDR1 and CDR2 (germline): SQVTM, ANQGSEA. The CDR3 sequence: CSVDWLGYNEQFF.

The rearrangement uses TRBV25-1 and TRBJ2-7; TCRdb proposes TRBD1, but this gene call is untestable without DNA. The CDR3 sequence is 16 residues long. From germline, CDR1 is MGHDK and CDR2 SYGVNS. Here the CDR3 reads CASSEFTGTHSYEQYF.

The chain couples TRBV12-3 or TRBV12-4 to TRBJ1-2; TCRdb gives TRBD1 as the D gene, but with no DNA this cannot be confirmed. There are 14 residues in the CDR3. The CDR3 loop is CASSYSDGIYGYTF.

The rearrangement uses TRBV28 and TRBJ2-7; no DNA is available, so the TRBD1 call from TCRdb remains unchecked. Germline loops: CDR1 MDHEN, CDR2 SYDVKM. The CDR3 is made up of 16 amino acids. The CDR3 here is CASRGLGSRMLQGQYF.

The chain employs TRBV2 and TRBJ2-7. The CDR3 is made up of 13 amino acids. In germline, CDR1 is SNHLY, CDR2 FYNNEI. CDR3: CASRDAPSYEQYF.

The chain links TRBV6-6 to TRBJ1-1. CDR1 is MNHNY, CDR2 SVGAGI, per germline (reference sequence). The CDR3 spans 12 residues. The CDR3 region is CASRGYNTEAFF.

The chain carries TRBV6-2 or TRBV6-3 and TRBJ1-5; as DNA is missing, the TRBD1 call by TCRdb cannot be tested. Germline V gene lookup returns CDR1 MNHEY and CDR2 SVGEGT. The CDR3 is 14 amino acids. The CDR3: CASSLQQGIQPQHF.

The chain uses TRBV11-2 and TRBJ2-5; lacking DNA, the TRBD1 call made by TCRdb goes unchecked. Germline V CDR1 and CDR2: SGHAT, FQNNGV. This CDR3 is 13 amino acids long. This CDR3 is CASSRFRGETQYF.

The rearrangement joins TRBV11-2 to TRBJ1-2; TCRdb outputs TRBD1, but without DNA this stays unchecked. The germline CDR1 and CDR2 sequences are SGHAT and FQNNGV. The CDR3 is made up of 14 amino acids. CDR3 region: CASSLSGQPYGYTF.

The J gene is TRBJ2-5, the V gene TRBV7-9; there is no DNA to check the TCRdb D call of TRBD1. From germline, CDR1 is SEHNR and CDR2 FQNEAQ (reference sequence). This CDR3 has 12 amino acids. The CDR3 spells CASSSGGETQYF.

The chain carries TRBV20-1 and TRBJ2-1; TCRdb proposes TRBD2, but this gene call is untestable without DNA. The CDR3 contains 13 residues. The germline CDR1 and CDR2 sequences are DFQATT and SNEGSKA (reference sequence). Here the CDR3 reads CSAPDYQYNEQFF.

The gene calls are TRBV10-1 and TRBJ1-1. Germline lookup yields CDR1 WNHNN and CDR2 SYGVQD (reference sequence). CDR3 length equals 13 residues. CDR3 region: CASSESEKGEAFF.

The chain couples TRBV11-3 to TRBJ2-5; the D call from TCRdb, TRBD1, cannot be confirmed without DNA. CDR3 length equals 16 residues. The germline CDR1 and CDR2 sequences are SGHNT and YENEEA. The CDR3 sequence: CASSLSQGALWETQYF. The variable domain in full, completed from reference TRBV11-3 and TRBJ2-5, reads EAGVVQSPRYKIIEKKQPVAFWCNPISGHNTLYWYLQNLGQGPELLIRYENEEAVDDSQLPKDRFSAERLKGVDSTLKIQPAELGDSAVYLCASSLSQGALWETQYFGPGTRLLVL.

The CDR3: CASSLGRRNQPQHF. The rearrangement links TRBV5-6 to TRBJ1-5. CDR3 length: 14 amino acids. The germline gives CDR1 SGHDT, CDR2 YYEEEE.

The chain joins TRBV11-2 to TRBJ2-7; TCRdb selects TRBD1, and the lack of DNA leaves this call unchecked. CDR3 length equals 14 residues. Germline V gene sequence: CDR1 SGHAT, CDR2 FQNNGV. CDR3 loop: CASSFGPGTYEQYF.

This sequence joins TRBV7-9 and TRBJ1-1; TCRdb gives TRBD1 as the D gene, but with no DNA this cannot be confirmed. The CDR3 is made up of 15 amino acids. Germline V gene data show CDR1 as SEHNR and CDR2 as FQNEAQ (reference sequence). The CDR3: CASSLLAGGFTEALF.

The V gene is TRBV20-1, the J gene TRBJ2-7; there is no DNA to check the TCRdb D call of TRBD1. Germline lookup yields CDR1 DFQATT and CDR2 SNEGSKA (reference sequence). The CDR3 sequence is 14 residues long. The CDR3 is CSAREPGGTHEQYF.

The chain carries TRBV2 and TRBJ1-1; TCRdb lists TRBD1, though no DNA is available to test this call. Per germline, CDR1 SNHLY and CDR2 FYNNEI. This CDR3 is 13 amino acids long. This CDR3 reads CASRIQGRTEAFF.

This sequence joins TRBV4-3 and TRBJ2-7; there is no DNA to check the TCRdb D call of TRBD2. The CDR3 consists of 13 residues. Germline-derived CDR1 and CDR2 are LGHNA and YSLEER. CDR3 protein: CASSQLLADEQYF.

This chain uses TRBV9 with TRBJ1-1. The CDR3 is 13 amino acids. Germline V gene data show CDR1 as SGDLS and CDR2 as YYNGEE. The CDR3 protein is CASSVAGPGEAFF.